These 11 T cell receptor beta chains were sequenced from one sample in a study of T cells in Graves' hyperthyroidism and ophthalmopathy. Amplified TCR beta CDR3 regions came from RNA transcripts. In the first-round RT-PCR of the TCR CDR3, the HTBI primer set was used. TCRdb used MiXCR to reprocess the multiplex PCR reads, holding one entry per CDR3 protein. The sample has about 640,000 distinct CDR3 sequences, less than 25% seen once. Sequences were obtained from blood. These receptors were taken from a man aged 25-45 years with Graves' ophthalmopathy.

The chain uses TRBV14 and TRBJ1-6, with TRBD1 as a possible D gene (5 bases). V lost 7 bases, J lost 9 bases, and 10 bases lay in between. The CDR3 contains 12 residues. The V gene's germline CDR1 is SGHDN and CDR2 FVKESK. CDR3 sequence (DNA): TGTGCCAGCACCCACGGGACTTCACCCCTCCACTTT. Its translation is CASTHGTSPLHF.

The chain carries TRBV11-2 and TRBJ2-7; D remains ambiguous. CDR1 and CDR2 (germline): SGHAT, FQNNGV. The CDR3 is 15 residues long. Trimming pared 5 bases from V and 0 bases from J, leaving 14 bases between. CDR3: CASSNLELSSYEQYF. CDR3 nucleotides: TGTGCCAGCAGCAACCTGGAACTCAGCTCCTACGAGCAGTACTTC.

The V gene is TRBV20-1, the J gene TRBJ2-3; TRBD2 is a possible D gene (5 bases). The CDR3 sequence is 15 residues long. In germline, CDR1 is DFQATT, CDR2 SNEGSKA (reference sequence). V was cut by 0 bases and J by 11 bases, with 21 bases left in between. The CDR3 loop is CSARDEREGPRGQYF. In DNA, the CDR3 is TGCAGTGCTAGAGATGAGAGGGAAGGGCCTCGGGGGCAGTATTTT.

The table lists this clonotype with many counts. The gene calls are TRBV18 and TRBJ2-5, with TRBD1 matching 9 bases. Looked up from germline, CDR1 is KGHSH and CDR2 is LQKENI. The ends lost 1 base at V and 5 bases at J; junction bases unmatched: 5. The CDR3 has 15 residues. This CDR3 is CASSPQQGAKETQYF. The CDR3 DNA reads TGTGCCAGCTCACCACAACAGGGGGCCAAGGAGACCCAGTACTTC.

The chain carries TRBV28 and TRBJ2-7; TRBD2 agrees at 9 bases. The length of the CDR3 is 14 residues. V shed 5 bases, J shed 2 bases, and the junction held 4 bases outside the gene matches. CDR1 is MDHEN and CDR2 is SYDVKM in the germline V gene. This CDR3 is CASSILAGAYEQYF. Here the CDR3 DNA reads TGTGCCAGCAGTATTTTAGCGGGGGCCTACGAGCAGTACTTC.

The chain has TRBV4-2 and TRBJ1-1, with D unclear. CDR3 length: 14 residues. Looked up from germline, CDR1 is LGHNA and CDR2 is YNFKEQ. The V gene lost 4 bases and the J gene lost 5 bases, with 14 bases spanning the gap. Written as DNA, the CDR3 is TGTGCCAGCAGCCTCCTAGAAGGGAAAACTGAAGCTTTCTTT. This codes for CASSLLEGKTEAFF.

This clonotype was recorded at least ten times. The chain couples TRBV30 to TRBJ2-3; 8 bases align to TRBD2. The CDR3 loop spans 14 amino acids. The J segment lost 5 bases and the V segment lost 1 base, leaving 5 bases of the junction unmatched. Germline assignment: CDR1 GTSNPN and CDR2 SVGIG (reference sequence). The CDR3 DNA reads TGTGCCTGGAGTGAAGCGGGAGTTGGAGATACGCAGTATTTT. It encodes CAWSEAGVGDTQYF.

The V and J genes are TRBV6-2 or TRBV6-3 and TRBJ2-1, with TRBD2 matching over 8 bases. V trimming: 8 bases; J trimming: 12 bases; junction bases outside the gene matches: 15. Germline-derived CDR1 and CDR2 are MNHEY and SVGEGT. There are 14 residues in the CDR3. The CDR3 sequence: CASATGGVVIGQFF. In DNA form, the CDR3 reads TGTGCCAGCGCAACCGGGGGGGTAGTGATTGGGCAGTTCTTC.

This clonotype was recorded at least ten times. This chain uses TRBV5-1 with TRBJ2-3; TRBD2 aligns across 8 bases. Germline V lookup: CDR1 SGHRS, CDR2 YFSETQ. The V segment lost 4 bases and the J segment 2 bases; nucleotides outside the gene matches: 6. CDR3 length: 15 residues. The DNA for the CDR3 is TGCGCCAGCAGCCTGACTAGCGCCTACACAGATACGCAGTATTTT. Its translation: CASSLTSAYTDTQYF.

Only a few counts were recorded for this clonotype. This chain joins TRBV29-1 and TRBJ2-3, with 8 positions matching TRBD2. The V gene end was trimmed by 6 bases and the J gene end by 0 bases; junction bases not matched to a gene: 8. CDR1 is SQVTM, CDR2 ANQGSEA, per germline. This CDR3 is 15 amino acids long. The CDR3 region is CSVTGTSRSTDTQYF. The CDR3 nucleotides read TGCAGCGTGACCGGGACTAGTCGCAGCACAGATACGCAGTATTTT.

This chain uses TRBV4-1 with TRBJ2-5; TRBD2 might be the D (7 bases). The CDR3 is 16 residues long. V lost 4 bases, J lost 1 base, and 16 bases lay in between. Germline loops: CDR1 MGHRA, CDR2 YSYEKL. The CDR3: CASSREGGRSQETQYF. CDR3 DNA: TGCGCCAGCAGCCGGGAGGGGGGACGGAGCCAAGAGACCCAGTACTTC.